This record concerns one TCR beta chain sequence. Its target is unknown. This entry comes from a study of a mutant IDH1 vaccine in newly diagnosed glioma. Study context: Patients began vaccination 4-6 weeks after radiotherapy alone, or with temozolomide cycles.

Profiled with immunoSEQ multiplex PCR; TCRdb holds only in-frame clones, not every one. The sample consists of about 27,000 clones, under 80% of them appearing once. This CDR3 contains 16 residues. The germline gives CDR1 SGHRS, CDR2 YFSETQ. The ends were cut back, 0 bases at V and 0 bases at J, with 11 bases in the middle. As to time point: week 35, safety follow-up. The investigators gave 300 ug of mutant IDH1 20-mer peptide in each vaccine dose, together with topical imiquimod. The receptor's source is a man aged 50 or older with glioma. This chain uses TRBV5-1 with TRBJ2-3; tentatively, D is TRBD1 (6 bases). The specimen comprised PBMCs, sampled from a glioma patient whose treatment included an IDH1 peptide vaccine. CDR3 DNA sequence: TGCGCCAGCAGCTTGGGATCCAGGGGAAGCACAGATACGCAGTATTTT. Translated, it gives CASSLGSRGSTDTQYF.